Listed below are T cell receptor beta chains from one sample, sequenced in a study of Ad26.COV2.S vaccination and SARS-CoV-2 variants. Sequencing used immunoSEQ multiplex PCR; TCRdb keeps in-frame clones, though not all of them. This table holds over 85,000 clones, about four fifths found once. Sequencing was performed on peripheral blood, taken after recovery from COVID-19. The receptors here all came from a human donor who had recovered from COVID-19. Both conserved end residues are part of each CDR3. The D gene is left open where the match is weak. Not every row has a clone size; where given, it reads once, few, many or a size class.

j_gene	len	d_gene	v_gene	abundance	CDR3nt	CDR3aa
TRBJ2-3	15	.	TRBV6-5	.	TGTGCCAGCAGTTACGTCCGGCCCCCGGTGGATACGCAGTATTTT	CASSYVRPPVDTQYF
TRBJ2-2	12	TRBD2	TRBV10-3	few	TGTGCCATCACGGGAGGCACCGGGGAGCTGTTTTTT	CAITGGTGELFF
TRBJ2-3	17	.	TRBV9	.	TGTGCCAGCAGCGTATGGGGCCAGGACTTGGGCACAGATACGCAGTATTTT	CASSVWGQDLGTDTQYF
TRBJ1-2	16	TRBD1	TRBV11-2	.	TGTGCCAGCAGCTTATTCAGGGGGCTCGGTTACGATGGCTACACCTTC	CASSLFRGLGYDGYTF
TRBJ1-2	13	TRBD1	TRBV27	.	TGTGCCAGCAGTTATCGACAGGGGAATGGCTACACCTTC	CASSYRQGNGYTF
TRBJ2-5	15	TRBD1	TRBV5-4	.	TGTGCCAGCAGCCCCGGACAGGGAAGACAAGAGACCCAGTACTTC	CASSPGQGRQETQYF
TRBJ2-7	15	.	TRBV4-1	.	TGCGCCAGCAGCCATCCCGGGACGAGGAGCTACGAGCAGTACTTC	CASSHPGTRSYEQYF
TRBJ2-5	17	TRBD1	TRBV27	.	TGTGCCAGCAGTGCCCGCCCACAGGGGCTGGGCGGGGAGACCCAGTACTTC	CASSARPQGLGGETQYF
TRBJ2-3	13	.	TRBV10-3	.	TGTGCCATCAGTGCGAGGGACACAGATACGCAGTATTTT	CAISARDTDTQYF
TRBJ2-7	14	.	TRBV4-1	.	TGCGCCAGCAGCCAACTCGGGGGAAGGAGTGAGCAGTACTTC	CASSQLGGRSEQYF
TRBJ2-7	15	TRBD2	TRBV4-2	.	TGTGCCAGCAGCCAAGGGGGTAGCGGGAGGTTCAAGCAGTACTTC	CASSQGGSGRFKQYF
TRBJ1-1	15	TRBD1	TRBV7-8	.	TGTGCCAGCAGTAACACAGGGGTAGGGAACACTGAAGCTTTCTTT	CASSNTGVGNTEAFF
TRBJ2-7	11	.	TRBV10-2	.	TGCGCCAGCAGTGAGTCCTACGAGCAGTACTTC	CASSESYEQYF
TRBJ2-1	14	TRBD2	TRBV20-1	.	TGCAGTGCTAGTAGGGGACTAGCTAGGAATGAGCAGTTCTTC	CSASRGLARNEQFF
TRBJ2-4	15	TRBD1	TRBV5-4	.	TGTGCCAGCAGTTATGGGGGGGACAGGGGCTACATTCAGTACTTC	CASSYGGDRGYIQYF
TRBJ1-6	15	.	TRBV28	.	TGTGCCAGCAGGATTGGGGACACCTATAATTCACCCCTCCACTTT	CASRIGDTYNSPLHF
TRBJ1-1	13	.	TRBV6-5	once	TGTGCCGGAACGGGCTACAGGCGCACTGAAGCTTTCTTT	CAGTGYRRTEAFF
TRBJ2-5	13	TRBD2	TRBV28	.	TGTGCCAGCAGTTTAGGGGGGGGTAGGACCCAGTACTTC	CASSLGGGRTQYF
TRBJ1-1	13	.	TRBV5-1	.	TGCGCCAGCAGCCTTGACATCGGTGGGGAAGCTTTCTTT	CASSLDIGGEAFF
TRBJ1-6	14	.	TRBV28	.	TGTGCCAGCAGTTATGGTACCGGAAATTCACCCCTCCACTTT	CASSYGTGNSPLHF
TRBJ2-5	17	TRBD2	TRBV4-1	few	TGCGCCAGCAGCCCGGACACTAGCGGGTCACAACAAGAGACCCAGTACTTC	CASSPDTSGSQQETQYF
TRBJ1-2	14	TRBD1	TRBV7-2	.	TGTGCCAGCAGCTCGACAGGGACCTCCTATGGCTACACCTTC	CASSSTGTSYGYTF
TRBJ2-7	15	.	TRBV4-2	.	TGTGCCAGCAGCCAAGGTGCGGGGAACTCCTACGAGCAGTACTTC	CASSQGAGNSYEQYF